This TCR beta chain was sequenced in a study of OX40 agonist ivuxolimab in advanced cancers. Concerning the study at large: Ivuxolimab, which targeted the costimulatory receptor OX40 (CD134), was an agonistic, fully human IgG2 monoclonal antibody. Intravenous ivuxolimab was administered to patients every 2 weeks at six dose levels: 0.01, 0.1, 0.3, 1.5, 3 and 10 mg/kg. Among the roughly 50 dose-escalation patients, some 20 had hepatocellular carcinoma, 15 or so melanoma, 9 renal cell carcinoma and 9 head and neck cancer. A male proportion of 82.7% and a mean age of around 60 years, ranging from roughly 23 to 80, were recorded for the dose-escalation cohort. Patients were allowed to have had prior anti-PD-1, anti-PD-L1 or anti-CTLA-4 therapy, and approximately 40% of the dose-escalation patients had been treated with checkpoint inhibitors. Partial responses occurred in three dose-escalation patients, of whom one had hepatocellular carcinoma and two had cutaneous melanoma. The point of sequencing TCRbeta in the periphery was to test whether ivuxolimab changed TCR sequence diversity and drove clonal T-cell expansion. The monotherapy dose-escalation portion (N = 52 patients) of the phase I ivuxolimab trial is reported in the paper. The paper as a whole reports these results and caveats: Which antigens the clonally expanded peripheral T cells were specific for was not determined. Low levels of normalized T-cell clonal expansion were also shown by some nonresponding patients. After ivuxolimab, more expanded clones were found on average in CD8+ T cells than in CD4+ T cells. At doses from 0.1 to 3.0 mg/kg, clonal expansion was seen in both CD4+ and CD8+ blood T cells between baseline and week 6. In the 0.1-3.0 mg/kg groups, partial responders had among the lowest normalized peripheral clonal expansion, particularly in CD8+ T cells.

The trial excluded patients who had a history of autoimmune disease or who were on systemic immunosuppression. Peripheral blood for TCR sequencing was collected from all dose cohorts at baseline, on cycle 4 day 1, and on cycle 7 day 1. The samples were taken from a phase I, first-in-human, multicenter, open-label dose-escalation trial of ivuxolimab. The trial enrolled adults with locally advanced or metastatic head and neck squamous cell, hepatocellular, melanoma or renal cell carcinoma. CD4+ and CD8+ T cells were sorted separately from peripheral blood before TCR sequencing. To note about this clone: Its binding antigen is unknown. Nothing much larger sits one base from this clone, and base qualities are not available.

Genomic DNA was isolated from the sorted cells so that the TCRbeta CDR3 region could be sequenced. The immunoSEQ Assay was used for sequencing of TCRbeta CDR3 regions. Imported from immuneACCESS, the table was reduced by TCRdb to in-frame sequences with V and J called. These copies leave out some clones; in studies compared against another copy, an unresolved V gene accounts for under half, and the cause of the remainder is not known. The sample includes about 120,000 clones, with about 94% observed a single time. More than 0.15% of the sample is in the top ten clones. The sequence was collected from an adult with an advanced solid tumor such as melanoma, head and neck, liver or kidney cancer. This specimen was CD4+ or CD8+ T cells sorted from blood, taken in a trial of the OX40 agonist ivuxolimab.

At the DNA level, the sequence is TGTGCCAGCAGCGTATTGGGAGGGTTACCCACAGATACGCAGTATTTT. Translated, this is CASSVLGGLPTDTQYF. The receptor chain draws on TRBV9 and TRBJ2-3; the central 7 bases match TRBD2. Taken from cysteine to phenylalanine, the CDR3 has 16 residues. CDR3 DNA only is kept here, 48 bases in frame from base 1. Unmatched junction bases come to 7, with V trimmed by 1 base and J by 2 bases. CDR1 and CDR2, looked up from the germline V gene, are SGDLS and YYNGEE.